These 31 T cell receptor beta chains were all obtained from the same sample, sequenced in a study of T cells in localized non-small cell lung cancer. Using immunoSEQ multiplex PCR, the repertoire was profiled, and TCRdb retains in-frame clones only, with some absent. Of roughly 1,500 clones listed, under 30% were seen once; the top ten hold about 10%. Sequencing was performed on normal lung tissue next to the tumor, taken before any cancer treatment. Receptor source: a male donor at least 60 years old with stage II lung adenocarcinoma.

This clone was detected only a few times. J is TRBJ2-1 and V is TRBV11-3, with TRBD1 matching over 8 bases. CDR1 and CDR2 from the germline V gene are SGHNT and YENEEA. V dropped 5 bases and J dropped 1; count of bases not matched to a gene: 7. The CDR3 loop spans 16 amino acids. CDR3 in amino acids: CASSPGTGGSYNEQFF. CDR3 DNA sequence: TGTGCCAGCAGCCCGGGGACAGGCGGGTCCTACAATGAGCAGTTCTTC.

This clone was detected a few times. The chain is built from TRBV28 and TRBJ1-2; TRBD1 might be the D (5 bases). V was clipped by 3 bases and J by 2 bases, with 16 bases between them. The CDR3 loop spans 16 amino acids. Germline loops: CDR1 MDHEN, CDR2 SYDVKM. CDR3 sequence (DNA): TGTGCCAGCAGTTTCCAAGGGGCCCAAGGGAACTATGGCTACACCTTC. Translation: CASSFQGAQGNYGYTF.

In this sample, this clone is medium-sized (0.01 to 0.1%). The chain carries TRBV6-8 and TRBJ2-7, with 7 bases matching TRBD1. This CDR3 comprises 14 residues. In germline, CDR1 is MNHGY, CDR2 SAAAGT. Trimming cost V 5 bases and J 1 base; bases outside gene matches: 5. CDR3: CASSKHRGSYEQYF. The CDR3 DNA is TGTGCCAGCAGTAAACACAGGGGTTCCTACGAGCAGTACTTC.

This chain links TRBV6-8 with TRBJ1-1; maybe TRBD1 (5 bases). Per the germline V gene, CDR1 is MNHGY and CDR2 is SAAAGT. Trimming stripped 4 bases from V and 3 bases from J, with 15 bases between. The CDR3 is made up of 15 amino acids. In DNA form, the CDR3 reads TGTGCCAGCAGTTCGTGGGGGAAGTGGGACACTGAAGCTTTCTTT. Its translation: CASSSWGKWDTEAFF.

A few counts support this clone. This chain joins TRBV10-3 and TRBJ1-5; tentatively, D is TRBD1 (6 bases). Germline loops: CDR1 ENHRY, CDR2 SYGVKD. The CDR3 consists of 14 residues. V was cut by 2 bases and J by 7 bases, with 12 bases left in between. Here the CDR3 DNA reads TGTGCCATCAGTGAGGGAGGGGGAAGGCAGCCCCAGCATTTT. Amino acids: CAISEGGGRQPQHF.

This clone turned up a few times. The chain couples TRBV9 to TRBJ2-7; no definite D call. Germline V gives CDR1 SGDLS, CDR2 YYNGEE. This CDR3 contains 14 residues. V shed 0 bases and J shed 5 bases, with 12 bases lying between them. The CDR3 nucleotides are TGTGCCAGCAGCGTAGGGGTAAAGGGCCACGAGCAGTACTTC. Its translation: CASSVGVKGHEQYF.

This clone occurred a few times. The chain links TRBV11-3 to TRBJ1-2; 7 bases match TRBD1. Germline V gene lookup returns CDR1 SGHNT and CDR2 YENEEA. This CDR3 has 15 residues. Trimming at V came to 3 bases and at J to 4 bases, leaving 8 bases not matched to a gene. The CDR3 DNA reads TGTGCCAGCAGCTTGGTGGGACAGACGTCCTATGGCTACACCTTC. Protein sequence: CASSLVGQTSYGYTF. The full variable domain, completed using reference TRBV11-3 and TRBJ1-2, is EAGVVQSPRYKIIEKKQPVAFWCNPISGHNTLYWYLQNLGQGPELLIRYENEEAVDDSQLPKDRFSAERLKGVDSTLKIQPAELGDSAVYLCASSLVGQTSYGYTFGSGTRLTVV.

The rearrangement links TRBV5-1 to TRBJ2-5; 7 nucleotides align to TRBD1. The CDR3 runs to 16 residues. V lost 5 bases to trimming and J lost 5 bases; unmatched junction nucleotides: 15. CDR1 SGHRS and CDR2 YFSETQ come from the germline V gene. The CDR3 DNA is TGCGCCAGCAGGGGAATGATGACAGGGTCCAAGGAGACCCAGTACTTC. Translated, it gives CASRGMMTGSKETQYF.

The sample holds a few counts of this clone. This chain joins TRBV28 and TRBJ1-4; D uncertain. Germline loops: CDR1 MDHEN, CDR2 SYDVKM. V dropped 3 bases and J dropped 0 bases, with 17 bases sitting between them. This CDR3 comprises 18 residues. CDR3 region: CASSLIGVKPATNEKLFF. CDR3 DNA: TGTGCCAGCAGTTTGATCGGGGTTAAGCCCGCAACTAATGAAAAACTGTTTTTT. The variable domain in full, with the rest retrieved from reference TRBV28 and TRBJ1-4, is DVKVTQSSRYLVKRTGEKVFLECVQDMDHENMFWYRQDPGLGLRLIYFSYDVKMKEKGDIPEGYSVSREKKERFSLILESASTNQTSMYLCASSLIGVKPATNEKLFFGSGTQLSVL.

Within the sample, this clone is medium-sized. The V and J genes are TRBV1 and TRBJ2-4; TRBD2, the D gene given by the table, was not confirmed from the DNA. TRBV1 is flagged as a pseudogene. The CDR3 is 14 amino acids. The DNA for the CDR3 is TGCGCCGGTTGGAGAGAATTAGCCAAAAACATTCAGTACTTC. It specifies CAGWRELAKNIQYF.

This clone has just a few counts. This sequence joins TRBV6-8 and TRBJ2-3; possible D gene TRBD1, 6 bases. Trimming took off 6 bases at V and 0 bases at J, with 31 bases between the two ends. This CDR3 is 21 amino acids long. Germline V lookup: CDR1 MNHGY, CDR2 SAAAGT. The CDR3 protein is CASSAIRHRDPEQGSTDTQYF. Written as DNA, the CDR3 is TGTGCCAGCAGCGCCATTCGACACCGGGACCCCGAGCAGGGGAGCACAGATACGCAGTATTTT.

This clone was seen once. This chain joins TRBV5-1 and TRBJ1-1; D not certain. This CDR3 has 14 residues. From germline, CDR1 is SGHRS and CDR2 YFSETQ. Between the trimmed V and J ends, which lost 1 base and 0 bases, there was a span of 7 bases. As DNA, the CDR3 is TGCGCCAGCAGCTTGATTCCCCTGAACACTGAAGCTTTCTTT. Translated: CASSLIPLNTEAFF. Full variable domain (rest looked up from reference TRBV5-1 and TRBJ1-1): KAGVTQTPRYLIKTRGQQVTLSCSPISGHRSVSWYQQTPGQGLQFLFEYFSETQRNKGNFPGRFSGRQFSNSRSEMNVSTLELGDSALYLCASSLIPLNTEAFFGQGTRLTVV.

CDR3 protein: CASSGEMYTEAFF. CDR3 coding DNA: TGTGCCAGCAGTGGTGAGATGTACACTGAAGCTTTCTTT. J is TRBJ1-1 and V is TRBV6-8; no clear D gene. There are 13 residues in the CDR3. Germline-derived CDR1 and CDR2 are MNHGY and SAAAGT. V gave up 5 bases and J gave up 3 bases, with 10 bases separating them.

CDR3 DNA: TGTGCCAGCAGCGCCGTGGTAGGGCCTGGAAACACCATATATTTT. This gives the protein CASSAVVGPGNTIYF. The chain couples TRBV11-3 to TRBJ1-3; no definite D call. Germline V gene data show CDR1 as SGHNT and CDR2 as YENEEA. V lost 5 bases and J lost 2, with 13 bases in between. The CDR3 is made up of 15 amino acids.

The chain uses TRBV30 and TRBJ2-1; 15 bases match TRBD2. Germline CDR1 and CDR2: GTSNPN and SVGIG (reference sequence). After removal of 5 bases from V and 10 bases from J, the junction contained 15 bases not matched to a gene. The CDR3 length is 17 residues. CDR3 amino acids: CAWGSGLAGGASMEQFF. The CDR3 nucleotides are TGTGCCTGGGGATCGGGACTAGCGGGAGGCGCCTCAATGGAGCAGTTCTTC.

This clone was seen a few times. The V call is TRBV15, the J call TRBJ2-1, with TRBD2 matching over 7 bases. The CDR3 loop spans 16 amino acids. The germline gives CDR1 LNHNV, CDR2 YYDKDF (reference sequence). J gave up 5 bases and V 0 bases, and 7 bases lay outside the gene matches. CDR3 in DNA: TGTGCCACCAGCAGAGATAGGGCGGGGGTCGACAATGAGCAGTTCTTC. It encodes CATSRDRAGVDNEQFF.

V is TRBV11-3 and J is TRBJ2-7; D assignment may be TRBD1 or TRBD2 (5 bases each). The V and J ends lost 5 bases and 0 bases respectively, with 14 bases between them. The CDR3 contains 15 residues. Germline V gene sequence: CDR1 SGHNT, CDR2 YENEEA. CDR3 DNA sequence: TGTGCCAGCAGCCCACGGGACGGAAGCTCCTACGAGCAGTACTTC. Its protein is CASSPRDGSSYEQYF.

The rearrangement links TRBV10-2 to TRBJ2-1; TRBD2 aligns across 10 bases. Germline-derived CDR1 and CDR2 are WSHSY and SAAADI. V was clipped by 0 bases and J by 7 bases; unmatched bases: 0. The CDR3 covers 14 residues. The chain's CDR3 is CASSESTSGNEQFF. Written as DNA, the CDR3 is TGCGCCAGCAGTGAGTCGACTAGCGGGAATGAGCAGTTCTTC.

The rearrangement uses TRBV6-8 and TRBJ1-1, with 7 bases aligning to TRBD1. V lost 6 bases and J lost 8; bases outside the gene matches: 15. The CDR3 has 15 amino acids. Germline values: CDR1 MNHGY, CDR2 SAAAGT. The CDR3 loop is CASSLAGQANLEAFF. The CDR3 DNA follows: TGTGCCAGCAGCCTAGCTGGACAGGCTAATCTCGAAGCTTTCTTT.

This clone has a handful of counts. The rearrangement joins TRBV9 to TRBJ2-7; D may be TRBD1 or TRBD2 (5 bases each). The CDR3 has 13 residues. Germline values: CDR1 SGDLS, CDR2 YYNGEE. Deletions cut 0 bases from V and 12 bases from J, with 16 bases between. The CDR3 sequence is CASSVEAGTHPYF. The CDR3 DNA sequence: TGTGCCAGCAGCGTAGAAGCCGGGACGCACCCGTACTTC.

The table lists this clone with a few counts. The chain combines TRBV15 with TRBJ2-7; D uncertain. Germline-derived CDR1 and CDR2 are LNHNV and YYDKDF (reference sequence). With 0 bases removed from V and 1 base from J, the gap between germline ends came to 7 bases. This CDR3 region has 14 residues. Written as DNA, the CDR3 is TGTGCCACCAGCAGAGAGATAGGTTCCTACGAGCAGTACTTC. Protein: CATSREIGSYEQYF.

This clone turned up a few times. The CDR3 protein is CATSRFPGQGSNEKLFF. DNA of the CDR3: TGTGCCACCAGCAGGTTCCCGGGACAGGGTTCCAATGAAAAACTGTTTTTT. The V call is TRBV15, the J call TRBJ1-4; 9 bases are shared with TRBD1. Germline V gene data show CDR1 as LNHNV and CDR2 as YYDKDF (reference sequence). J lost 5 bases, V lost 3 bases, and 10 bases had no gene match. This CDR3 comprises 17 residues.

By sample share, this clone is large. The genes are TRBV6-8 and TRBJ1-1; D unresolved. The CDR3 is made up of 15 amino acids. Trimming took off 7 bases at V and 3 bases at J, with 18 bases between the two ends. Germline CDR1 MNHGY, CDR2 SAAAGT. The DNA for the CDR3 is TGTGCCAGCATCCGGGCCGGAGTGGGTGACACTGAAGCTTTCTTT. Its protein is CASIRAGVGDTEAFF.

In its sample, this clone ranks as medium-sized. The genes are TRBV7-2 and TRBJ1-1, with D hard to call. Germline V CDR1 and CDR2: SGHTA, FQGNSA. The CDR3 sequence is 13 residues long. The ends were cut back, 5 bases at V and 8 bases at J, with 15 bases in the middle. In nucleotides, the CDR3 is TGTGCCAGCAGCCTCCCGACGTTAGCGGAAGCTTTCTTT. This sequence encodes CASSLPTLAEAFF.

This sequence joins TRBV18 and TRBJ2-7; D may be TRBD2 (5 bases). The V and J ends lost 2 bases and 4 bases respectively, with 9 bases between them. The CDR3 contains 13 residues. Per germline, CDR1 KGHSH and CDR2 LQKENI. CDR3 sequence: CASSPTSVYEQYF. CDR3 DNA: TGTGCCAGCTCACCAACTAGTGTTTACGAGCAGTACTTC.

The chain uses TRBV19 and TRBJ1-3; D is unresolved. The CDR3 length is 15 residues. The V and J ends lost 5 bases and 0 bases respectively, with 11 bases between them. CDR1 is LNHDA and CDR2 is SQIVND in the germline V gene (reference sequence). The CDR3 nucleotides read TGTGCCAGTAGTCCTTCCACCTTCTCTGGAAACACCATATATTTT. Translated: CASSPSTFSGNTIYF.

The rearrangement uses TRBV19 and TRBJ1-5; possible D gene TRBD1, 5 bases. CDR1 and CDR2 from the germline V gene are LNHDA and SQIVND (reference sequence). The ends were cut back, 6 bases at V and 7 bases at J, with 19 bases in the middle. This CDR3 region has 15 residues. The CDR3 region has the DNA TGTGCCAGTAGGGGGACGGCTGGGAGGAACCAGCCCCAGCATTTT. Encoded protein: CASRGTAGRNQPQHF.

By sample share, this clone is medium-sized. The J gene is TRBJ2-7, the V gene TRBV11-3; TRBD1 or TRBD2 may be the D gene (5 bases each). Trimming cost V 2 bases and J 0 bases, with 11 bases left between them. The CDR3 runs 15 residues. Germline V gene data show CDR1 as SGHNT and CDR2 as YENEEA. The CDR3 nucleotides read TGTGCCAGCAGCTTATATGGGGGAGACTCCTACGAGCAGTACTTC. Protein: CASSLYGGDSYEQYF.

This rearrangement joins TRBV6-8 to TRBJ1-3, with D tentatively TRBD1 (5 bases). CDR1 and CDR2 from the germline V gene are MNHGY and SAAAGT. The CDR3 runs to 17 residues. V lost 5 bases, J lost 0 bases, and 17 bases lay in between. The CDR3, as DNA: TGTGCCAGCAGTAGACAGCTAAAGGTCAACTCTGGAAACACCATATATTTT. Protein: CASSRQLKVNSGNTIYF.

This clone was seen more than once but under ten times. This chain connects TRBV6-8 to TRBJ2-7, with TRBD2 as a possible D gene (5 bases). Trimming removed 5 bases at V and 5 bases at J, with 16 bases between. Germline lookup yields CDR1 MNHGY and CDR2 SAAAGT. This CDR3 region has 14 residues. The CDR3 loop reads CASSSGLPSDEQYF. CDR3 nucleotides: TGTGCCAGCAGTAGCGGCCTTCCTTCAGACGAGCAGTACTTC.

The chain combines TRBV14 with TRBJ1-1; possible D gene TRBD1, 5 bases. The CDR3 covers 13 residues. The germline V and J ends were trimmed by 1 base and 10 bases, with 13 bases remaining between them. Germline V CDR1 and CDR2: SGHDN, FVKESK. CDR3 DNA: TGTGCCAGCAGCCAAGCGTATAGGGGTAGAGCTTTCTTT. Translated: CASSQAYRGRAFF.